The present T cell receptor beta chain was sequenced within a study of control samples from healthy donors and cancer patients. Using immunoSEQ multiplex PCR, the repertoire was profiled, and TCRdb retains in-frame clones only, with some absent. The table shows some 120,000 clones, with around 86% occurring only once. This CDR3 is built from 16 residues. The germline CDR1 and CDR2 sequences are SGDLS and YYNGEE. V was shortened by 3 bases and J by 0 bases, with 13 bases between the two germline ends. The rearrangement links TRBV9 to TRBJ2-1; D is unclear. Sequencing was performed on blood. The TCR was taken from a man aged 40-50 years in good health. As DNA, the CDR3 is TGTGCCAGCAGCGGCCGACTCTGGAGCTCCTACAATGAGCAGTTCTTC. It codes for CASSGRLWSSYNEQFF.